The rows below give T cell receptor beta chains drawn from one sample of a study of T-cell reconstitution after alpha-beta-depleted transplantation in children. Each CDR3 protein is one row after TCRdb ran MiXCR on the PCR reads. The data show a few hundred thousand distinct CDR3 sequences, around 46% seen once. This material consisted of PBMCs, taken before TCRalphabeta/CD19-depleted stem cell transplant. The receptors were sampled from a girl aged 2 to 9 with aplastic anemia, due to receive a stem cell transplant. Each CDR3 is given with its conserved first and last residue. The order of the fields is V gene, D gene, clone size, J gene, CDR3 length, CDR3 DNA, CDR3 protein. D genes are given only for firm matches. Rows give clone size only sometimes, using once, few, many, or a class for an expanded clone.

>TRBV20-1|TRBD1|.|TRBJ2-7|14
TGCAGTGCTCTATCAGGGGGTAAGAGATACGAGCAGTACTTC
CSALSGGKRYEQYF
>TRBV20-1|TRBD2|.|TRBJ2-3|16
TGCAGTGCTAGAGCCTGGGGACTAGCGGGGTCAGATACGCAGTATTTT
CSARAWGLAGSDTQYF
>TRBV20-1|TRBD2|.|TRBJ2-1|14
TGCAGTGCCAGTAGCGGGAGGGCGGACAATGAGCAGTTCTTC
CSASSGRADNEQFF
>TRBV5-1|TRBD2|few|TRBJ2-1|18
TGCGCCAGCAGCCTGAACACAAGGACTAGCGGGAGGGGAAATGAGCAGTTCTTC
CASSLNTRTSGRGNEQFF
>TRBV2|TRBD1|.|TRBJ2-6|18
TGTGCCTTCAGTCTAACCGGGACAGGGTCCTCTGGGGCCAACGTCCTGACTTTC
CAFSLTGTGSSGANVLTF
>TRBV20-1|TRBD2|.|TRBJ2-1|15
TGCAGTGCTAGTAAGGGCGGGGGGGCTTACAATGAGCAGTTCTTC
CSASKGGGAYNEQFF
>TRBV25-1|TRBD2|many|TRBJ2-1|13
TGTGCCAGTCCGGGACTAGCGGGAGATGAGCAGTTCTTC
CASPGLAGDEQFF
>TRBV20-1|.|few|TRBJ2-3|14
TGCAGTGCGGCGGGCCGAGCAGGGCGCGATACGCAGTATTTT
CSAAGRAGRDTQYF
>TRBV5-1|TRBD1|.|TRBJ2-1|15
TGCGCCAGCAGCTTGGGACAGGGAATGCATCATGAGCAGTTCTTC
CASSLGQGMHHEQFF
>TRBV4-3|.|.|TRBJ1-1|13
TGCGCCAGCAGCCAAGACACAGGGACTGAAGCTTTCTTT
CASSQDTGTEAFF
>TRBV3-1|.|once|TRBJ1-2|14
TGTGCCAGCAGCCAAGAGCCGGGGGCAGGGGGCTACACCTTC
CASSQEPGAGGYTF
>TRBV25-1|.|.|TRBJ1-1|16
TGTGCCAGCAGTGAATTAGGCGGAGATCGGGGCACTGAAGCTTTCTTT
CASSELGGDRGTEAFF
>TRBV27|.|many|TRBJ2-7|14
TGTGCCAGCAGCTCCATAGTCCCAACGGTCGAGCAGTACTTC
CASSSIVPTVEQYF
>TRBV20-1|TRBD1|.|TRBJ2-1|14
TGCAGTGCTAGAGGGACAGGCTCATACAATGAGCAGTTCTTC
CSARGTGSYNEQFF
>TRBV12-3/TRBV12-4|TRBD1|.|TRBJ1-1|20
TGTGCCAGCACTACTACAGGGGGCTGGGGTCGGGGGATAGTAAACACTGAAGCTTTCTTT
CASTTTGGWGRGIVNTEAFF
>TRBV20-1|TRBD2|.|TRBJ2-7|14
TGCAGTGCTACGCCTCGGGACTACCCCTACGAGCAGTACTTC
CSATPRDYPYEQYF
>TRBV20-1|.|.|TRBJ2-7|13
TGCAGTGCTAGAGATGGCAGGGTCTACGAGCAGTACTTC
CSARDGRVYEQYF
>TRBV29-1|.|.|TRBJ2-7|12
TGCAGCGCATCTTACAGCCCCTACGAGCAGTACTTC
CSASYSPYEQYF
>TRBV10-1|TRBD1|.|TRBJ1-4|13
TGCGCCAGCCAGGGACAGTCGAATGAAAAACTGTTTTTT
CASQGQSNEKLFF
>TRBV12-3/TRBV12-4|TRBD1|many|TRBJ1-6|14
TGTGCCAGCAGTCCGACAGGGGGAGATTCACCCCTCCACTTT
CASSPTGGDSPLHF
>TRBV20-1|.|.|TRBJ1-5|14
TGCAGTGCTAGGACTGGACAGTACAATCAGCCCCAGCATTTT
CSARTGQYNQPQHF
>TRBV12-3/TRBV12-4|.|many|TRBJ2-1|15
TGTGCCAGCAGCCCGACCGGGAACTCAGACAATGAGCAGTTCTTC
CASSPTGNSDNEQFF
>TRBV29-1|.|.|TRBJ1-2|13
TGCAGCGTTGAAGATCTCTCGAGGACTGGCTACACCTTC
CSVEDLSRTGYTF
>TRBV12-3/TRBV12-4|.|few|TRBJ1-1|13
TGTGCCAGCAGTTTCTGGGGCAGAATGGAAGCTTTCTTT
CASSFWGRMEAFF
>TRBV7-2|TRBD1|.|TRBJ1-2|14
TGTGCCAGCAGCCGGACAGGGGCCAACTATGGCTACACCTTC
CASSRTGANYGYTF
>TRBV6-5|TRBD2|.|TRBJ2-7|19
TGTGCCAGCAGTTACTCGGACCCTAGCGGGGGACACTACTCCTACGAGCAGTACTTC
CASSYSDPSGGHYSYEQYF
>TRBV10-3|TRBD2|many|TRBJ2-4|15
TGTGCCATCAGTGATCCCGGGACTAGGAGGGACATTCAGTACTTC
CAISDPGTRRDIQYF
>TRBV5-1|.|.|TRBJ2-1|14
TGCGCCAGCAGCTCGGGGGAGGTAGGCAATGAGCAGTTCTTC
CASSSGEVGNEQFF
>TRBV20-1|TRBD2|many|TRBJ2-5|12
TGCAGTGCTTATAGCGGGCGGGAGACCCAGTACTTC
CSAYSGRETQYF
>TRBV20-1|TRBD1|few|TRBJ1-2|16
TGCAGTGCTAGAGATGTCGCGACAGGGAATTTAGGAGGCTACACCTTC
CSARDVATGNLGGYTF
>TRBV12-3/TRBV12-4|TRBD2|.|TRBJ2-1|15
TGTGCCAGCATGCCGGGACTAGCAGTCTACAATGAGCAGTTCTTC
CASMPGLAVYNEQFF
>TRBV3-1|TRBD2|.|TRBJ2-1|14
TGTGCCAGCAGCATGACTAGCGGGCGCAATGAGCAGTTCTTC
CASSMTSGRNEQFF
>TRBV12-3/TRBV12-4|TRBD1|many|TRBJ2-1|13
TGTGCCAGCATCGACAGGGAAACCTCCAATCAGTTCTTC
CASIDRETSNQFF
>TRBV28|TRBD2|.|TRBJ2-7|14
TGTGCCAGCAGTCCCCAAACCGCTAGCGGCGAGCAGTACTTC
CASSPQTASGEQYF
>TRBV6-1|.|many|TRBJ2-2|14
TGTGCCAGCAGATCTTACGCGAACACCGGGGAGCTGTTTTTT
CASRSYANTGELFF
>TRBV6-5|TRBD2|.|TRBJ2-1|15
TGTGCCAGCAGTTCTGGACTAGCGGGATGGTATGAGCAGTTCTTC
CASSSGLAGWYEQFF
>TRBV5-6|.|once|TRBJ2-2|16
TGTGCCAGCAGCTTGGTGGCGGCGATAAACACCGGGGAGCTGTTTTTT
CASSLVAAINTGELFF
>TRBV12-3/TRBV12-4|TRBD1|.|TRBJ2-7|19
TGTGCCAGCAGTCAACCTCCGGGACAGGGGCCTACCCCCTCCTACGAGCAGTACTTC
CASSQPPGQGPTPSYEQYF
>TRBV4-1|.|.|TRBJ1-1|14
TGCGCCAGCAGCCGATTACAGGGAAACACTGAAGCTTTCTTT
CASSRLQGNTEAFF
>TRBV4-1|.|.|TRBJ2-2|16
TGCGCCAGCAGCCAAGGGTCCTTGGGAGCCGTCGGGGAGCTGTTTTTT
CASSQGSLGAVGELFF
>TRBV5-4|TRBD2|many|TRBJ2-2|19
TGTGCCAGCAGCTCCTTCGGGACTAGCGGGAGTTTTGGGACCGGGGAGCTGTTTTTT
CASSSFGTSGSFGTGELFF
>TRBV5-1|TRBD2|.|TRBJ2-7|17
TGCGCCAGCAGCTTGCCCCTAACGACTAGCGGGACCTACGAGCAGTACTTC
CASSLPLTTSGTYEQYF
>TRBV12-3/TRBV12-4|TRBD1|.|TRBJ2-7|14
TGTGCCAGCAGTGACAGGGAGAGCTCCTACGAGCAGTACTTC
CASSDRESSYEQYF
>TRBV5-1|.|many|TRBJ2-2|11
TGCGCCAGCAGGTGGAGCGGGGAGCTGTTTTTT
CASRWSGELFF
>TRBV6-5|TRBD2|many|TRBJ2-1|15
TGTGCCAGCAGTCTACGGGGGGGCCCCCCGAATGAGCAGTTCTTC
CASSLRGGPPNEQFF
>TRBV5-1|.|.|TRBJ1-1|15
TGCGCCAGCAGCTATACAGAGCCACGGGTCACTGAAGCTTTCTTT
CASSYTEPRVTEAFF
>TRBV6-1|TRBD1|few|TRBJ1-1|15
TGTGCCACCCGGGACAGAGAATCCATGAACACTGAAGCTTTCTTT
CATRDRESMNTEAFF
>TRBV4-3|TRBD2|.|TRBJ2-3|16
TGCGCCAGCAGCCAAGATACGGGACTAGCGGGAGGTACGCAGTATTTT
CASSQDTGLAGGTQYF
>TRBV6-2/TRBV6-3|.|many|TRBJ1-2|16
TGTGCCAGCAGTTTTGGGGCCTATCCGGATATTTATGGCTACACCTTC
CASSFGAYPDIYGYTF
>TRBV5-1|TRBD2|.|TRBJ2-6|18
TGCGCCAGCAGCTACCTAGCGGGGGGTCTCTCTGGGGCCAACGTCCTGACTTTC
CASSYLAGGLSGANVLTF
>TRBV6-2/TRBV6-3|TRBD2|.|TRBJ2-1|13
TGTGCCAGCAGTTACAATAGCGGGGCTGAGCAGTTCTTC
CASSYNSGAEQFF
>TRBV27|.|once|TRBJ2-1|15
TGTGCCAGCAGCCCTCTAGCGAGGGGCCACAATGAGCAGTTCTTC
CASSPLARGHNEQFF
>TRBV10-3|TRBD1|.|TRBJ1-2|15
TGTGCCACCGGGGGGGACAGGGAGTTGAACTATGGCTACACCTTC
CATGGDRELNYGYTF
>TRBV27|TRBD1|.|TRBJ1-3|14
TGTGCCAGCACCCAGGACAGGCCGAGAAACACCATATATTTT
CASTQDRPRNTIYF
>TRBV27|.|.|TRBJ2-3|14
TGTGCCACCAACCGGAGGGGTAGCACAGATACGCAGTATTTT
CATNRRGSTDTQYF
>TRBV29-1|.|.|TRBJ2-5|13
TGCAGCGTTTCCCGGGGGGCAAGGGAGACCCAGTACTTC
CSVSRGARETQYF